This TCR beta chain was sequenced for a study of blood T cell repertoires in COVID-19 (dated by TCRdb to the early 2020s). At the level of the whole study: Collaborator samples came from the United States, Italy and Spain and covered acute and convalescent phases of COVID-19. The material from the prospective study consisted of cDNA or gDNA derived from T cells, B-cell-depleted T cells, or PBMCs. Subjects who had been exposed to COVID-19, were actively infected with it, or had recovered from it provided the deeply sampled blood TCRbeta repertoires that made up the dataset. The repertoires were made available in a free public database intended to serve as a resource for research on the immune response to SARS-CoV-2. Samples were obtained from the ongoing ImmuneRACE study (first 160 participants) and from 1,254 subjects provided by 6 global collaborators. Nearly every sample came with metadata listing a de-identified subject ID, COVID-19 status, age in years and sex. HLA class I and class II types, where available, came from metadata supplied by the sample provider rather than from assay-based typing.

The CDR3 contains 13 residues, cysteine and phenylalanine counted. Here the CDR3 DNA is all that survives: 39 bases in frame from base 1. On this clone: Its antigen target is currently unknown. Base quality data are lacking; no much larger clone is found one base away.

TCRbeta CDR3 regions were amplified from genomic DNA by means of the immunoSEQ Assay, a bias-controlled multiplex PCR. The published analysis was carried out like this. The number of nucleated cells in each sample was estimated by amplification of reference gene primers within the assay. To quantify the absolute abundance of each unique TCRbeta CDR3 rearrangement, sequence reads were collapsed and filtered. For each sample, productive Simpson clonality was calculated by taking the square root of Simpson's diversity index across productive rearrangements. TCRdb carries this immuneACCESS record with in-frame sequences only. Its versions omit some clonotypes, under half of them owing to an unresolved V gene in the studies checked, with the rest unexplained. V, J and clone size are taken as reported in that table, and D and trimming were inferred from the DNA itself. The sample has some 150,000 clones on record, approximately 78% of them singletons. In total, the top ten clones hold approximately 6% of the sample.

In the prospective study, participants were about 18 to 89 years old, resided in about two dozen geographic areas of the United States, and were enrolled through a virtual design. In the prospective study, cohorts were assigned on the basis of participant-reported clinical history obtained from a screening survey and a study questionnaire. ImmuneRACE Cohort 3 recovered participants were defined by two consecutive negative NP/OP PCR tests, healthcare professional clearance, or symptom resolution. In the prospective study, whole blood, serum and a nasopharyngeal or oropharyngeal swab were collected from each participant by mobile phlebotomists. Participants in the prospective study had the option to provide additional blood draws and questionnaires over a roughly two-month period. Before DNA extraction, prospective study blood samples were shipped either frozen or at room temperature. Overall results and qualifications from the work: The amount of clinical and demographic metadata varied by source and participant and was provided uncurated.

This sequence uses TRBV21-1 and TRBJ1-2. TRBV21-1 is annotated as a pseudogene. The TCR comes from a woman aged 50 to 65 who had recovered from COVID-19. Sequenced input: PBMCs or T cells enriched from blood (not recorded which). The DNA reads as follows: TGTGCCAGCAGCAAGGTAGGGGGGGATGGCTACACCTTC. The resulting protein is CASSKVGGDGYTF.